This T cell receptor beta chain was sequenced during a study of blood T cell repertoires in COVID-19. Overall study context: Some COVID-19 samples were acute and others convalescent; all came from the United States, Italy and Spain. T cells, B-cell-depleted T cells, or PBMCs supplied cDNA or gDNA.

The germline V gene has CDR1 SGHTA and CDR2 FQGNSA. CDR3 length: 17 amino acids. Trimming left V 3 bases short and J 3 bases short, with 21 bases between. Per the authors' pipeline: Counts of nucleated cells, estimated from reference gene primer amplification, were obtained. Libraries were prepared by immunoSEQ multiplex PCR; TCRdb keeps only in-frame clonotypes and omits some of them. Clone size and V and J calls were adopted from that table, with D and trimming inferred from the DNA. The sample holds about 120,000 clones, around 78% seen once. The V gene is TRBV7-2, the J gene TRBJ2-7; a possible D gene is TRBD1 (6 bases). The TCR was taken from a man in his 70s with acute or convalescent COVID-19. Sequenced material: peripheral blood. The CDR3 sequence: CASSFNLQGLSFYEQYF. CDR3 nucleotide sequence: TGTGCCAGCAGCTTTAATTTGCAGGGGCTTTCCTTCTACGAGCAGTACTTC.